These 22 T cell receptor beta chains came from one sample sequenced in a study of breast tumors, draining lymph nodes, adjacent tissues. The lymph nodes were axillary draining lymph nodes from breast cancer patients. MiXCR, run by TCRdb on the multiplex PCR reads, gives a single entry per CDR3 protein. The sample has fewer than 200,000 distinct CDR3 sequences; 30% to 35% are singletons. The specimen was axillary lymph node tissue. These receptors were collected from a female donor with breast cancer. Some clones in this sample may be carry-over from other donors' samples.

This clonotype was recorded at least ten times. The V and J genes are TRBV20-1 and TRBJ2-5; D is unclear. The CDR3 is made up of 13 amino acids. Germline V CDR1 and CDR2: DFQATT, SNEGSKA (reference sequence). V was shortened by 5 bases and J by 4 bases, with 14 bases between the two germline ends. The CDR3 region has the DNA TGCAGTGCTCCCGACGAGGTCCGAGAGACCCAGTACTTC. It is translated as CSAPDEVRETQYF.

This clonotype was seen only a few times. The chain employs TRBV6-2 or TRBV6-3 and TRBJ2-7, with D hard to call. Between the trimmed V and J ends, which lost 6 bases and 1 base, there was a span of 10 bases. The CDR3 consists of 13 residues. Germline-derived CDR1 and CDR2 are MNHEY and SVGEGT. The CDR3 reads CASSSLLSYEQYF. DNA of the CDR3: TGTGCCAGCAGCTCGCTTTTGTCCTACGAGCAGTACTTC.

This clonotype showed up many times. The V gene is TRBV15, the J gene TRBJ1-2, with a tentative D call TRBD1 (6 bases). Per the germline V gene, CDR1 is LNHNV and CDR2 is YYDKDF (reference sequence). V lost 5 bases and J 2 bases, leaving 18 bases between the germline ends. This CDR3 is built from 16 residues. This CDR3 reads CATSFRQESFNYGYTF. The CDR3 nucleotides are TGTGCCACCAGCTTCCGACAGGAGTCCTTCAACTATGGCTACACCTTC.

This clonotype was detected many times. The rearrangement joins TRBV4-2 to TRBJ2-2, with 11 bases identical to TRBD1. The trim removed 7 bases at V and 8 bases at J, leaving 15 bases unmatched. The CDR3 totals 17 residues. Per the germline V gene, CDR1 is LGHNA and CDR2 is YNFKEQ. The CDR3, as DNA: TGTGCCAGCACCGAGACTGTGAGGACAGGGGGCTCTGGGGAGCTGTTTTTT. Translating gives CASTETVRTGGSGELFF.

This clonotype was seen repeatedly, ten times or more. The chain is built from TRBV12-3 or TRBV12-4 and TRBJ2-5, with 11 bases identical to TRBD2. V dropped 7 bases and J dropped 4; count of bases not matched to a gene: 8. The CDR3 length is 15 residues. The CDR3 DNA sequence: TGTGCCAGCACCCCGAGGCTAGCGGGGGGAGAGACCCAGTACTTC. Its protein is CASTPRLAGGETQYF.

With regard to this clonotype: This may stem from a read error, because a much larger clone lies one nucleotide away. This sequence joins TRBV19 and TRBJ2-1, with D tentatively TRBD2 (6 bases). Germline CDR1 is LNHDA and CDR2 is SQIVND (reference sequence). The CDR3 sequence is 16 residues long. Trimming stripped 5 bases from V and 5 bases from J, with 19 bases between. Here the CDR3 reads CASSSATGTPHNEQFF. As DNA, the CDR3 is TGTGCCAGTAGTTCCGCTACCGGGACTCCCCACAATGAGCAGTTCTTC. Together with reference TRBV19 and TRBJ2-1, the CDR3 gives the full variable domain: DGGITQSPKYLFRKEGQNVTLSCEQNLNHDAMYWYRQDPGQGLRLIYYSQIVNDFQKGDIAEGYSVSREKKESFPLTVTSAQKNPTAFYLCASSSATGTPHNEQFFGPGTRLTVL.

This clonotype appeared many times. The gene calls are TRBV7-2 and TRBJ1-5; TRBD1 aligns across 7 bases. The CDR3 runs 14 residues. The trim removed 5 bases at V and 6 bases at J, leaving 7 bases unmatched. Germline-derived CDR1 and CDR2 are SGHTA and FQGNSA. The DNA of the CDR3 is TGTGCCAGCAGCCAACAGGGGCCAGGTCAGCCCCAGCATTTT. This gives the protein CASSQQGPGQPQHF.

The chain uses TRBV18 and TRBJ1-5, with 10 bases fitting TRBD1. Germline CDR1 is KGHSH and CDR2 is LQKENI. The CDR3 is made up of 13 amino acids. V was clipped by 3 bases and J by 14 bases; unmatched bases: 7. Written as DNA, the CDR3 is TGTGCCAGCTCACCGGGACAGGGGCCCTACGAGCATTTT. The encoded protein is CASSPGQGPYEHF.

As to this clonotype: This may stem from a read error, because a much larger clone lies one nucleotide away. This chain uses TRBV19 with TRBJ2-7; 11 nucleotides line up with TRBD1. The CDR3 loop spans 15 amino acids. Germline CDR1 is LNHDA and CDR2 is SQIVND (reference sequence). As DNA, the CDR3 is TGTGCCAGTCCCTTGCGGGGACAGGGGGATTACGAGCGGTACTTC. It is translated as CASPLRGQGDYERYF.

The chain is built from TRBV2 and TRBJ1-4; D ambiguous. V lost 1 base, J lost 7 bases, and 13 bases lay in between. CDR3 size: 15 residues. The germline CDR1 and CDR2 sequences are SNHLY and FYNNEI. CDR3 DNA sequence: TGTGCCAGCAGTGAAGAGGGCAGGAGTGGTGAAAAACTGTTTTTT. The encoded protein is CASSEEGRSGEKLFF.

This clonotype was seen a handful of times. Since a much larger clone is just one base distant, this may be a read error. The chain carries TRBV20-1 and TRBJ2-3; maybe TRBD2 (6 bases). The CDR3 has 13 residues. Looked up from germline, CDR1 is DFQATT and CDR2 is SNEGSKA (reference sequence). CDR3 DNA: TGCAGTGCTCCGGCGGGGAGCACAGATACGCTGTATTTT. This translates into CSAPAGSTDTLYF.

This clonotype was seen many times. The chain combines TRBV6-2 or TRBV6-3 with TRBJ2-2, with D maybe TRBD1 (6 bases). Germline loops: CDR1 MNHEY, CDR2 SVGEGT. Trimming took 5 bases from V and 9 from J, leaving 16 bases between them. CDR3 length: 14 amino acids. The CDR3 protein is CASSHWTVHRELFF. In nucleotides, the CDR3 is TGTGCCAGCAGTCACTGGACAGTTCATCGGGAGCTGTTTTTT.

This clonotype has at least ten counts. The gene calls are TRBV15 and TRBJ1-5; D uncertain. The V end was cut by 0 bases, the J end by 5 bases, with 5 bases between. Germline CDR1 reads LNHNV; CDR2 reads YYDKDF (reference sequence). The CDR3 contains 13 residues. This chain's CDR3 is CATSREGYQPQHF. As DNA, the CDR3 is TGTGCCACCAGCAGAGAGGGCTATCAGCCCCAGCATTTT.

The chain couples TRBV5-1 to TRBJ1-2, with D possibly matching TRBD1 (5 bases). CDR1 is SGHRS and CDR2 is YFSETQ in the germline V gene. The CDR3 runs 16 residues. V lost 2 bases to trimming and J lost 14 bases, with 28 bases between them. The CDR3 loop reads CASSLSDPFRETRGTF. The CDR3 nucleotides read TGCGCCAGCAGCTTATCCGACCCATTCAGGGAGACCCGAGGAACCTTC.

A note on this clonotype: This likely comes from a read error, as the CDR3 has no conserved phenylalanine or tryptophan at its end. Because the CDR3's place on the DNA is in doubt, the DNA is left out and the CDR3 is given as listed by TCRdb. This CDR3 reads CASSLTQTTNYGYPL. The rearrangement uses TRBV7-3 and TRBJ1-2. From its first to its last residue, the CDR3 has 15 amino acids. The germline V gene encodes CDR1 SGHTA and CDR2 FQGTGA.

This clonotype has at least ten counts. CDR3 nucleotides: TGTGCCAGCAGCCGACTCACGACTAGCGGGGGGGCTGAGCAGTTCTTC. Its protein product is CASSRLTTSGGAEQFF. V is TRBV7-3 and J is TRBJ2-1; 14 nucleotides align to TRBD2. V lost 5 bases, J lost 9 bases, and 9 bases stayed unmatched. Germline V lookup: CDR1 SGHTA, CDR2 FQGTGA. The CDR3 loop spans 16 amino acids.

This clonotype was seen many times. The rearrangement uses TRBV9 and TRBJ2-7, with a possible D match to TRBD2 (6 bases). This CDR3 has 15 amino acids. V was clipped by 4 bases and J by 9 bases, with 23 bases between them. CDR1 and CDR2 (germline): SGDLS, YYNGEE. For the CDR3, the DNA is TGTGCCAGCAGCTCGGGACTTAGTGCGACCTCCGGGCAGTACTTC. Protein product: CASSSGLSATSGQYF.

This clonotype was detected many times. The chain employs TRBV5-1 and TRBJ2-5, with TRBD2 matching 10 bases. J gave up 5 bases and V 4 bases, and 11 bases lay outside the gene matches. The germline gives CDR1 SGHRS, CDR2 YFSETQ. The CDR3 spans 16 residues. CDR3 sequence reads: CASSDGTSDPSETQYF. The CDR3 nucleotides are TGCGCCAGCAGCGATGGGACTAGCGACCCCTCGGAGACCCAGTACTTC.

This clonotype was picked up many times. CDR3 protein: CASSPVDPDRVQPQHF. DNA of the CDR3: TGTGCCAGCAGCCCCGTCGACCCGGACAGGGTTCAGCCCCAGCATTTT. The chain carries TRBV9 and TRBJ1-5; 8 nucleotides agree with TRBD1. This CDR3 has 16 residues. The ends lost 4 bases at V and 6 bases at J; junction bases unmatched: 12. CDR1 is SGDLS and CDR2 is YYNGEE in the germline V gene. The full variable domain, its missing parts supplied by reference TRBV9 and TRBJ1-5, is DSGVTQTPKHLITATGQRVTLRCSPRSGDLSVYWYQQSLDQGLQFLIQYYNGEERAKGNILERFSAQQFPDLHSELNLSSLELGDSALYFCASSPVDPDRVQPQHFGDGTRLSIL.

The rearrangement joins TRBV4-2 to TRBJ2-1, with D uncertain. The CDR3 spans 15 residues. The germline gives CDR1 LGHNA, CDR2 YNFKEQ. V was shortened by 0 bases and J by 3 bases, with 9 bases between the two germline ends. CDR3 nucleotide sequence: TGTGCCAGCAGCCAAGATTACCACTTCTACAATGAGCAGTTCTTC. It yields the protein CASSQDYHFYNEQFF.

The chain's CDR3 is CAISARTGGRSNQPQHF. CDR3 bases: TGTGCCATCAGTGCTAGGACAGGGGGCAGGAGCAATCAGCCCCAGCATTTT. This chain joins TRBV10-3 and TRBJ1-5, with 11 positions matching TRBD1. CDR3 length: 17 amino acids. V shed 4 bases and J 1 base; nucleotides not matched to a gene: 6. CDR1 is ENHRY, CDR2 SYGVKD, per germline.

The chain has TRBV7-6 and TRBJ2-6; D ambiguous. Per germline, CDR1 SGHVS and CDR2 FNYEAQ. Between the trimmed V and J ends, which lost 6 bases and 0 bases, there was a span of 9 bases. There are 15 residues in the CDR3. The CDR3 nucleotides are TGTGCCAGCAGTTCTACCAACTCTGGGGCCAACGTCCTGACTTTC. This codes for CASSSTNSGANVLTF.